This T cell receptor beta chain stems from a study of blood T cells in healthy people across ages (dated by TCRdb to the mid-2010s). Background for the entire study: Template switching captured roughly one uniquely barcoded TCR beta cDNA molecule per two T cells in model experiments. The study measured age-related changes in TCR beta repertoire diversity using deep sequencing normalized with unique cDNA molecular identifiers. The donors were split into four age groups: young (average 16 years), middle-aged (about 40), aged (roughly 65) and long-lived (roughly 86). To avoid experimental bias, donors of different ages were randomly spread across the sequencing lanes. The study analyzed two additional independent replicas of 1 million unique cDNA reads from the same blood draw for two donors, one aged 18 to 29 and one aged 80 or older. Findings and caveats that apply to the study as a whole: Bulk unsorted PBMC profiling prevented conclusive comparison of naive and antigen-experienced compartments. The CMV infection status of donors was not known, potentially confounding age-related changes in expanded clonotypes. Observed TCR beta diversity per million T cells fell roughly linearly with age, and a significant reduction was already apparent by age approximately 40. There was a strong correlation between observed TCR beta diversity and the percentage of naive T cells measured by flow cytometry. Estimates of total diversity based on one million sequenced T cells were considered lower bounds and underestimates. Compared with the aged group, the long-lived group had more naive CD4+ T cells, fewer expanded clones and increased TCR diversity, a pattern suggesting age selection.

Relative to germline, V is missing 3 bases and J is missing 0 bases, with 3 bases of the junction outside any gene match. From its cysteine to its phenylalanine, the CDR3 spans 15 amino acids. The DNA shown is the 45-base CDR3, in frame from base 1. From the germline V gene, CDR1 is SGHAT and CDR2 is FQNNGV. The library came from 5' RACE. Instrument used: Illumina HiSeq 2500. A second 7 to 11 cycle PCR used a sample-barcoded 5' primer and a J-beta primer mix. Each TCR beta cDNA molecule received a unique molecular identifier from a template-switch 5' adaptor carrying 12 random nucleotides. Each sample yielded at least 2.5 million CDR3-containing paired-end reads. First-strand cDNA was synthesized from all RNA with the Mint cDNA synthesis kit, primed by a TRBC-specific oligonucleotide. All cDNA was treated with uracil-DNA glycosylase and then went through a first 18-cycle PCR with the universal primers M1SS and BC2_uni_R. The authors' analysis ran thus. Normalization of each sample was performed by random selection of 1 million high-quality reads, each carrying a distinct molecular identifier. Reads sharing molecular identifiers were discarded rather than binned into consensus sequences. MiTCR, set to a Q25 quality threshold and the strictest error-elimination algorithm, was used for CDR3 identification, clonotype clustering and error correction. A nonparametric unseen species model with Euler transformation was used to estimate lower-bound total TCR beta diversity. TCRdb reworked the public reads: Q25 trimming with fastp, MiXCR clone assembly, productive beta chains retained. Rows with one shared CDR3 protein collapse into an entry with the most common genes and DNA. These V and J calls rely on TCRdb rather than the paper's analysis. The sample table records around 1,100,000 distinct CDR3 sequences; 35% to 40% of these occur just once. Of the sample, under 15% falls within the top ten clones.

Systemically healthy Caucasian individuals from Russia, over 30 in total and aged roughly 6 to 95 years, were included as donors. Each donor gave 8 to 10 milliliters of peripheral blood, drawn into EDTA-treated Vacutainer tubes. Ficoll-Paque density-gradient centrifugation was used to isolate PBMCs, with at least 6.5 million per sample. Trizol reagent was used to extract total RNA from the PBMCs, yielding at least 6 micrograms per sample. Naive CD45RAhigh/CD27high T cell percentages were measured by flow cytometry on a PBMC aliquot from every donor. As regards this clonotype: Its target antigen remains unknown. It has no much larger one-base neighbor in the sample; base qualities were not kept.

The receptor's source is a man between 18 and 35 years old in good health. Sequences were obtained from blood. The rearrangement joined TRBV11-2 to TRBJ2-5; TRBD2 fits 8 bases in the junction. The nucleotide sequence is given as TGTGCCAGCAGCTTTAGCGGGGTGAACCAAGAGACCCAGTACTTC. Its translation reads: CASSFSGVNQETQYF.